This passage covers 16 T cell receptor beta chains from one sample sequenced in a study of cytomegalovirus exposure and HLA in healthy donors. Researchers ran the PCR with 60 Vbeta and 13 Jbeta primers. Using immunoSEQ multiplex PCR, the repertoire was profiled, and TCRdb retains in-frame clones only, with some absent. This table has about 150,000 clones, around three quarters appearing once. Sequenced input: PBMCs. These receptor sequences come from a woman aged 40 to 50 in good health and CMV-seronegative.

The rearrangement links TRBV4-2 to TRBJ1-2, with D uncertain. V lost 0 bases and J lost 1, with 15 bases in between. Germline V gene data show CDR1 as LGHNA and CDR2 as YNFKEQ. The CDR3 sequence is 17 residues long. CDR3 protein: CASSQELAEVGNYGYTF. CDR3 DNA sequence: TGTGCCAGCAGCCAAGAGTTAGCGGAGGTGGGTAACTATGGCTACACCTTC.

V usage is TRBV2 and J usage is TRBJ1-1, with 7 bases lining up with TRBD1. The CDR3 is 15 amino acids. Germline values: CDR1 SNHLY, CDR2 FYNNEI. Trimming took 5 bases from V and 5 from J; bases not matched to a gene: 11. This CDR3 reads CASSQSTGAKTEAFF. The DNA for the CDR3 is TGTGCCAGCAGTCAATCTACAGGGGCGAAAACTGAAGCTTTCTTT.

The chain joins TRBV29-1 to TRBJ1-4; 8 bases align to TRBD1. The CDR3 sequence is 14 residues long. CDR1 and CDR2 from the germline V gene are SQVTM and ANQGSEA. Trimming cost V 7 bases and J 8 bases; bases outside gene matches: 12. DNA for the CDR3: TGCAGCGCCTACCTGACAGGGGTGGGGGAAAAACTGTTTTTT. Translation gives CSAYLTGVGEKLFF.

The chain employs TRBV7-9 and TRBJ2-3; 12 bases are a match to TRBD1. This CDR3 spans 15 amino acids. J lost 7 bases, V lost 5 bases, and 7 bases had no gene match. Germline V gene lookup returns CDR1 SEHNR and CDR2 FQNEAQ (reference sequence). The CDR3 protein is CASSTGTGGVNTQYF. For the CDR3, the DNA is TGTGCCAGCAGCACCGGGACAGGGGGCGTAAATACGCAGTATTTT.

The CDR3, as DNA: TGCGCCAGCAGCGTGGACCGTTTATCAGGGCTGGTTGGAGATACGCAGTATTTT. As protein: CASSVDRLSGLVGDTQYF. The chain links TRBV5-1 to TRBJ2-3; possible D gene TRBD1, 5 bases. Trimming stripped 4 bases from V and 5 bases from J, with 26 bases between. This CDR3 spans 18 amino acids. Germline V gene data show CDR1 as SGHRS and CDR2 as YFSETQ.

The V gene is TRBV10-1, the J gene TRBJ2-2, with a tentative D call TRBD2 (5 bases). The CDR3 totals 13 residues. V was clipped by 10 bases and J by 4 bases, with 13 bases between them. Germline lookup yields CDR1 WNHNN and CDR2 SYGVQD (reference sequence). The CDR3 bases are TGCGCCACCTCGGGGTGGGTCACCGGGGAGCTGTTTTTT. As protein: CATSGWVTGELFF.

The chain joins TRBV5-1 to TRBJ1-2, with D possibly matching TRBD1 (6 bases). Between the trimmed V and J ends, which lost 4 bases and 7 bases, there was a span of 17 bases. CDR1 is SGHRS and CDR2 is YFSETQ in the germline V gene. CDR3 length equals 14 residues. The CDR3 nucleotides are TGCGCCAGCAGCCAATCCCAGGGGAATCTTGGCTACACCTTC. Translated: CASSQSQGNLGYTF.

This clone was observed a few times. The V and J genes are TRBV6-5 and TRBJ1-5; unclear D gene. V was pared by 5 bases and J by 4 bases, with 12 bases between. This CDR3 contains 14 residues. CDR1 and CDR2 (germline): MNHEY, SVGAGI. In DNA, the CDR3 is TGTGCCAGCAGTAAACTCTCGTCTAATCAGCCCCAGCATTTT. This gives the protein CASSKLSSNQPQHF.

The chain has TRBV11-2 and TRBJ2-3; 8 bases line up with TRBD2. This CDR3 has 17 amino acids. V lost 1 base to trimming and J lost 4 bases; unmatched junction nucleotides: 10. CDR1 is SGHAT and CDR2 is FQNNGV in the germline V gene. CDR3 nucleotides: TGTGCCAGCAGCTTAGGGCTGGGCGGGGGGCTCGCAGATACGCAGTATTTT. Translated: CASSLGLGGGLADTQYF.

This sequence joins TRBV18 and TRBJ1-2; 9 bases fit TRBD1. V was clipped by 0 bases and J by 8 bases; unmatched bases: 4. From germline, CDR1 is KGHSH and CDR2 LQKENI. CDR3 length: 14 amino acids. The CDR3 nucleotides are TGTGCCAGCTCACCACCGGGACAGGGTGGAGGCTACACCTTC. It encodes CASSPPGQGGGYTF.

V gene TRBV27 combines with J gene TRBJ1-4, with D possibly TRBD1 on 6 matching bases. Germline CDR1 reads MNHEY; CDR2 reads SMNVEV (reference sequence). The CDR3 runs to 14 residues. Between the trimmed V and J ends, which lost 4 bases and 8 bases, there was a span of 14 bases. Here the CDR3 DNA reads TGTGCCAGCAGTTCCCCCGGGACATACGAAAAACTGTTTTTT. Translating gives CASSSPGTYEKLFF.

The V call is TRBV10-2, the J call TRBJ2-7, with D perhaps matching TRBD2 (5 bases). CDR3 length: 15 amino acids. The V gene lost 2 bases and the J gene lost 4 bases, with 15 bases spanning the gap. The germline V gene encodes CDR1 WSHSY and CDR2 SAAADI. CDR3 in amino acids: CASSEGTGSIYEQYF. Here the CDR3 DNA reads TGCGCCAGCAGTGAGGGCACGGGATCTATTTACGAGCAGTACTTC.

This clone was counted at least ten times. The chain has TRBV4-1 and TRBJ1-1; D gene unclear. Trimming stripped 0 bases from V and 1 base from J, with 24 bases between. The CDR3 contains 20 residues. Per the germline V gene, CDR1 is MGHRA and CDR2 is YSYEKL. DNA of the CDR3: TGCGCCAGCAGCCAAGACTCGACCCCCCTAGGAAGCCCGGGGAACACTGAAGCTTTCTTT. Protein: CASSQDSTPLGSPGNTEAFF.

V gene TRBV9 combines with J gene TRBJ2-5, with D perhaps TRBD1 (5 bases). This CDR3 has 13 residues. V lost 0 bases to trimming and J lost 4 bases, with 7 bases between them. Germline V gene sequence: CDR1 SGDLS, CDR2 YYNGEE. The chain's CDR3 is CASSVGQGETQYF. The DNA of the CDR3 is TGTGCCAGCAGCGTAGGGCAGGGAGAGACCCAGTACTTC.

The J gene is TRBJ1-1, the V gene TRBV2; TRBD1 matches at 7 bases. CDR3 length: 14 residues. The V segment lost 6 bases and the J segment 3 bases; nucleotides outside the gene matches: 7. CDR1 SNHLY and CDR2 FYNNEI come from the germline V gene. The CDR3 DNA sequence: TGTGCCAGCAGGGCACAGGGGAAGTACACTGAAGCTTTCTTT. Protein sequence: CASRAQGKYTEAFF.

The J gene is TRBJ2-7, the V gene TRBV7-6, with D perhaps matching TRBD1 (6 bases). Germline V gives CDR1 SGHVS, CDR2 FNYEAQ. CDR3 length equals 18 residues. Trimming took off 0 bases at V and 2 bases at J, with 20 bases between the two ends. As DNA, the CDR3 is TGTGCCAGCAGCTTAGCTATTACGGAGTCAGGGGCCCCCTACGAGCAGTACTTC. It yields the protein CASSLAITESGAPYEQYF. Variable domain in full (rest from reference TRBV7-6 and TRBJ2-7): GAGVSQSPRYKVTKRGQDVALRCDPISGHVSLYWYRQALGQGPEFLTYFNYEAQQDKSGLPNDRFSAERPEGSISTLTIQRTEQRDSAMYRCASSLAITESGAPYEQYFGPGTRLTVT.